This T cell receptor (beta chain) appears in the sequencing data of a study of shared clonotypes between healthy human individuals. The investigators split CD4+ cells into a CD45RA+ naive subset and a CD45RA-negative memory subset. The V gene's germline CDR1 is SGHRS and CDR2 YFSETQ. This CDR3 has 16 amino acids. Trimming removed 0 bases from V and 6 bases from J; junction bases left unmatched: 4. The method was immunoSEQ multiplex PCR; TCRdb's version includes in-frame clones alone and lacks a portion of them. The sample consists of over 2 million clones, approximately 95% of them appearing once. The chain carries TRBV5-1 and TRBJ2-3, with 13 bases aligning to TRBD2. The sample was naive CD4+ T cells sorted from blood. Subset described: CD45RA+ positively selected. This receptor was obtained from a man aged 18 to 29 in good health. The CDR3 bases are TGCGCCAGCAGCTTGGAGACTAGCGGGAGGAGGGATACGCAGTATTTT. This sequence encodes CASSLETSGRRDTQYF.